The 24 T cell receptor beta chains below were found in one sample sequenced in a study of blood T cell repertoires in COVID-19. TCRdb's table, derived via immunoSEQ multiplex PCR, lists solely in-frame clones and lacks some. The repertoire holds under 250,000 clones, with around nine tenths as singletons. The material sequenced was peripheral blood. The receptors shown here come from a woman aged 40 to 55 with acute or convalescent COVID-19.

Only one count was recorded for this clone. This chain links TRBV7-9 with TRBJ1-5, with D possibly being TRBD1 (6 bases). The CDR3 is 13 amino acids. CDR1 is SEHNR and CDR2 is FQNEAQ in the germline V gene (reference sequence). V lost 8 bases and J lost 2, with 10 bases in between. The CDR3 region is CASAGVGNQPQHF. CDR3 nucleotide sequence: TGTGCCAGCGCAGGGGTGGGCAATCAGCCCCAGCATTTT.

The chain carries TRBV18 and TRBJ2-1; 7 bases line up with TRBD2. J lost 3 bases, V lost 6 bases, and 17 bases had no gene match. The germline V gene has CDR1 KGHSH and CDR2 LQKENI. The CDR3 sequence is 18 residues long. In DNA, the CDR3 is TGTGCCAGCTCGACCAGGATAGGAGCGGGGCTAGGCTACAATGAGCAGTTCTTC. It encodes CASSTRIGAGLGYNEQFF.

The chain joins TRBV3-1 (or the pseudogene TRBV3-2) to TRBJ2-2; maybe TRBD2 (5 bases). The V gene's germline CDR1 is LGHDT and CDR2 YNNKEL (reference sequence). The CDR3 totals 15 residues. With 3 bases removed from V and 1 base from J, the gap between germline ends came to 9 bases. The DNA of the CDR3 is TGTGCCAGCAGCCATCACGGGGAGAACACCGGGGAGCTGTTTTTT. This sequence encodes CASSHHGENTGELFF.

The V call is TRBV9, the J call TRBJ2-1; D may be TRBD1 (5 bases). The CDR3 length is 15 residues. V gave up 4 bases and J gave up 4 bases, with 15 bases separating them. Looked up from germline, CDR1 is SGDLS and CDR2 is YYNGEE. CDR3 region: CASSLAQGSYNEQFF. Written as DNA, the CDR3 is TGTGCCAGCAGCCTTGCCCAGGGCTCGTACAATGAGCAGTTCTTC. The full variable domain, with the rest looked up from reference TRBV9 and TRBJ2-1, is DSGVTQTPKHLITATGQRVTLRCSPRSGDLSVYWYQQSLDQGLQFLIQYYNGEERAKGNILERFSAQQFPDLHSELNLSSLELGDSALYFCASSLAQGSYNEQFFGPGTRLTVL.

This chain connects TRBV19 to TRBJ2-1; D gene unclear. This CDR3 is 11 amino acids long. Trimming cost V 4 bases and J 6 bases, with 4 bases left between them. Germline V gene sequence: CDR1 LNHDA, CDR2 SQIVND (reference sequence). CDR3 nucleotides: TGTGCCAGTAGTAGGAGCAATGAGCAGTTCTTC. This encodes CASSRSNEQFF.

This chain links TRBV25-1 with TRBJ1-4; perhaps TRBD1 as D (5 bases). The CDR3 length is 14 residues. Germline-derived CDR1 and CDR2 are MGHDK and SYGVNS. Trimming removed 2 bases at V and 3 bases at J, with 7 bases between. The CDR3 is CASSEQGSNEKLFF. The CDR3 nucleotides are TGTGCCAGCAGTGAACAGGGTTCTAATGAAAAACTGTTTTTT.

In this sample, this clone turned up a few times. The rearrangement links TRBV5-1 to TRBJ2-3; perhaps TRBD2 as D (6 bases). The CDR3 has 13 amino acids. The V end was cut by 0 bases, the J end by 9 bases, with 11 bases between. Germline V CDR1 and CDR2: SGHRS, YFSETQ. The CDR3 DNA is TGCGCCAGCAGCTTGGAGGCGGAGGGAACGCAGTATTTT. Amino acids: CASSLEAEGTQYF.

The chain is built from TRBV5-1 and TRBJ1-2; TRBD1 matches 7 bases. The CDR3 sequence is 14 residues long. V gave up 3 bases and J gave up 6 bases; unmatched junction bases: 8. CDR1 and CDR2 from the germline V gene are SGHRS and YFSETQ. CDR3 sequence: CASSSTDRPDGYTF. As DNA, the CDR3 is TGCGCCAGCAGCTCCACGGACAGGCCCGATGGCTACACCTTC.

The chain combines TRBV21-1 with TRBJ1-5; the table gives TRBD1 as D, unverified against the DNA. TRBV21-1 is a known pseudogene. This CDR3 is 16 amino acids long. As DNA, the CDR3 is TGTGCCAGCAGCAAAAGGGACAGGGGGCTTAATCAGCCCCAGCATTTT. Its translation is CASSKRDRGLNQPQHF.

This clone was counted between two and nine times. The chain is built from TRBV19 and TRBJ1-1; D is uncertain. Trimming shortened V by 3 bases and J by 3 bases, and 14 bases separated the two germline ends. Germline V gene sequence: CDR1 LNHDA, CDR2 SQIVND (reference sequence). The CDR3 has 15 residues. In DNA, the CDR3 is TGTGCCAGTAGTATGATGAGGGTAAGACACACTGAAGCTTTCTTT. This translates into CASSMMRVRHTEAFF.

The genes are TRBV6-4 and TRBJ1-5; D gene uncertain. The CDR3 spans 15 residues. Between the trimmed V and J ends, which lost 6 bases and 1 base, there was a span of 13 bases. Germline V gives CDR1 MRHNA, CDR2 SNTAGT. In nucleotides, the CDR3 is TGTGCCAGCAGCTCGACGGCGGGGAGCAATCAGCCCCAGCATTTT. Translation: CASSSTAGSNQPQHF.

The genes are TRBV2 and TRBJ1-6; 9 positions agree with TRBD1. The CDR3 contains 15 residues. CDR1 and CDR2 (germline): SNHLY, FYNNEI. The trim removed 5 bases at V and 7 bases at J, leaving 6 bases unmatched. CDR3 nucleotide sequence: TGTGCCAGCAGTTTAAGACAGGGGGGGAATTCACCCCTCCACTTT. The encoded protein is CASSLRQGGNSPLHF.

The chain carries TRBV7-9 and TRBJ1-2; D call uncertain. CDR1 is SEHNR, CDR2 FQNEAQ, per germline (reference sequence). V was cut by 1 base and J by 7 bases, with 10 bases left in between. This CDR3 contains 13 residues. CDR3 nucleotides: TGTGCCAGCAGCTTAGGCTTTGAGGTTGGCTACACCTTC. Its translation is CASSLGFEVGYTF.

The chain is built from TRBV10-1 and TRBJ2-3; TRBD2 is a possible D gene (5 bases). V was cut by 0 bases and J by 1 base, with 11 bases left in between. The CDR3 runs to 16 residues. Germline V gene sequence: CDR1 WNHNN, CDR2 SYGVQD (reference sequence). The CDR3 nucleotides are TGCGCCAGCAGTGAGTCTACGGGGTTGGGCACAGATACGCAGTATTTT. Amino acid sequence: CASSESTGLGTDTQYF.

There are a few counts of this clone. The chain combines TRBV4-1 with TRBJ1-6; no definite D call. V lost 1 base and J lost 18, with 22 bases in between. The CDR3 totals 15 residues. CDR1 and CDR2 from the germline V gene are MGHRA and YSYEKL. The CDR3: CASSQAPLAGVGSHF. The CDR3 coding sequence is TGCGCCAGCAGCCAAGCCCCCTTGGCAGGCGTTGGTTCCCACTTT.

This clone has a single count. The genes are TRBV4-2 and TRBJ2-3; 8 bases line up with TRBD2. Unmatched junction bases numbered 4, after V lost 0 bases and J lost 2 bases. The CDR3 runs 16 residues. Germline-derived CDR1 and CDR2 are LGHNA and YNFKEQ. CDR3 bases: TGTGCCAGCAGCCAAGAGGTAGCGGGGTACACAGATACGCAGTATTTT. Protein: CASSQEVAGYTDTQYF.

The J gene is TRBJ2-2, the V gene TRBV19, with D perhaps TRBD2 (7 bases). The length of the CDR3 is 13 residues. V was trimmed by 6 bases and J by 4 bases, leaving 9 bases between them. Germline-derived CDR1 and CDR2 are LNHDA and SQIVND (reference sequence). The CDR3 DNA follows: TGTGCCAGTAGCGGGGGGCCCACCGGGGAGCTGTTTTTT. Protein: CASSGGPTGELFF.

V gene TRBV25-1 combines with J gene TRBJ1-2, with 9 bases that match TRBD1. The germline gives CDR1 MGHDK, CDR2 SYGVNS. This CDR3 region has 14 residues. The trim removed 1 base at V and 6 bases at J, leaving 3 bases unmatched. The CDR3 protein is CASSEWGDRDGYTF. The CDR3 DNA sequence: TGTGCCAGCAGTGAATGGGGGGACAGGGATGGCTACACCTTC.

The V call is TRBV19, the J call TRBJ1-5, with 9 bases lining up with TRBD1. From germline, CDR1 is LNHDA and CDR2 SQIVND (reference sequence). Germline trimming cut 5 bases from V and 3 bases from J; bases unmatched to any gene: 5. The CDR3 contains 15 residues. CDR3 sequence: CASSRTGAYNQPQHF. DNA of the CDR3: TGTGCCAGTAGTCGGACAGGGGCGTACAATCAGCCCCAGCATTTT.

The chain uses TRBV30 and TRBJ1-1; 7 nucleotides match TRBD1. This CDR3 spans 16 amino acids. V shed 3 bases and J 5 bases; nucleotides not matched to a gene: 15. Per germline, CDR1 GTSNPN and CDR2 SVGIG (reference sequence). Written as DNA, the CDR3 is TGTGCCTGGAGGGCCTTCCTGACAGGGTATCGGACTGAAGCTTTCTTT. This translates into CAWRAFLTGYRTEAFF.

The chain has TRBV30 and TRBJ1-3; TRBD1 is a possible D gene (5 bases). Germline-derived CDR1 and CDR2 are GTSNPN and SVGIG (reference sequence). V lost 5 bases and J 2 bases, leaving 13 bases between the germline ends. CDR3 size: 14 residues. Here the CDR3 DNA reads TGTGCCTGGTCTTACGGACACGCTGGAAACACCATATATTTT. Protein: CAWSYGHAGNTIYF.

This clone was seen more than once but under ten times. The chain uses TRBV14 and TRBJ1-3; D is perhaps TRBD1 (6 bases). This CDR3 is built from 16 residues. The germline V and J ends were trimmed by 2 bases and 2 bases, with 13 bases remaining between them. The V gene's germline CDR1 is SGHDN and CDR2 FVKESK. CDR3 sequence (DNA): TGTGCCAGCAGCCAAAACAGGGTAATACCTGGAAACACCATATATTTT. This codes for CASSQNRVIPGNTIYF.

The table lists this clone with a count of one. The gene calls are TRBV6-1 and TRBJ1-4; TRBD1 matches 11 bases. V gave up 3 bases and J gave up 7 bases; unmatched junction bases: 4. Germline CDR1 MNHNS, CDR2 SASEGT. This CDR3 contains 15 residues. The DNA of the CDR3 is TGTGCCAGCAGTGAGCGGACAGGGGGCAGTGAAAAACTGTTTTTT. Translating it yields CASSERTGGSEKLFF.

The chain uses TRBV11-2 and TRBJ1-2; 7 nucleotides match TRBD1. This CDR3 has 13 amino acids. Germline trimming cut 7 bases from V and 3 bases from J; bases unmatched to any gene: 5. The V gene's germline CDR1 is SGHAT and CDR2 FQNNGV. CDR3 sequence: CASTRDRHYGYTF. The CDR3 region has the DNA TGTGCCAGCACCCGGGACAGACACTATGGCTACACCTTC.